This TCR beta chain originates from a study of blood T cell repertoires in COVID-19. Whole-study context: Samples came from the United States, Italy and Spain, spanning acute and convalescent COVID-19.

Original handling: Amplification with reference gene primers provided the estimates of nucleated cell counts. Measured with immunoSEQ multiplex PCR; TCRdb has only the in-frame clones, and not every one. D and trimming come from the DNA, and the V and J calls and clone size come from that table. Among roughly 260,000 clones listed, 82% were seen once. The CDR3 is made up of 14 amino acids. The germline V gene encodes CDR1 MNHNY and CDR2 SVGAGI (reference sequence). Trimming cost V 5 bases and J 4 bases, with 14 bases left between them. This clonotype was obtained from a woman aged 70 to 79 with acute or convalescent COVID-19. The rearrangement joins TRBV6-6 to TRBJ1-1, with TRBD1 as a possible D gene (6 bases). The sample taken for sequencing was peripheral blood. The DNA for the CDR3 is TGTGCCAGCAGTGGGGGGGGGCGAGGCACTGAAGCTTTCTTT. Translating it yields CASSGGGRGTEAFF.